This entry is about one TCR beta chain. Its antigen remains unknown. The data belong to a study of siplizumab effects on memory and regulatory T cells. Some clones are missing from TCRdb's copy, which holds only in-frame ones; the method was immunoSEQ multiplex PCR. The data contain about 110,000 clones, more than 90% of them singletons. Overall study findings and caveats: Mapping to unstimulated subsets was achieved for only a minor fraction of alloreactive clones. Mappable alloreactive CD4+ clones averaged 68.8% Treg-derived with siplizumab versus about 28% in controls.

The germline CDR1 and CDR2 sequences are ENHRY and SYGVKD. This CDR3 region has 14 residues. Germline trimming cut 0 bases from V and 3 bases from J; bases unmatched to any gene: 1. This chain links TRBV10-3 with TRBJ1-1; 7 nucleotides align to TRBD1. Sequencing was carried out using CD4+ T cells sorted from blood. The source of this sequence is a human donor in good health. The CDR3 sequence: CAISESGQHTEAFF. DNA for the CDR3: TGTGCCATCAGTGAGTCGGGACAGCACACTGAAGCTTTCTTT.